One T cell receptor (beta chain) is described in this entry. Its target antigen remains unknown. Within one base of it there is no much larger clone, and no base qualities were kept. Libraries came from the immunoSEQ multiplex PCR assay. An external provider performed TCRbeta CDR3 sequencing as a commercial service. In the paper's pipeline: The analyses used productive nucleotide sequences together with amino acid sequences obtained by in silico translation. Diversity was measured with Renyi entropy across alpha values, using the median of 200 repeated subsamples to equalise sample size. The distance between each pair of repertoires was calculated as one minus the Chao-modified Jaccard index, which corrects for under-sampling, and this distance was used for clustering. Frequency-weighted overlap with synovial clonotypes was calculated over 200 sample sizes with 200 draws without replacement at each size, and the overlap was reported at the size of the smaller sample. What TCRdb holds here is the immuneACCESS table cut down to in-frame rearrangements. Part of the clones is not present; checked against another copy, under half of the missing clones reflect an unresolved V gene, and the others are unexplained. V, J and clone size are those of that table, while D and trimming were read from the DNA. The sample contains around 17,000 clones, around 91% of them found a single time. Approximately 0.7% of the sample goes to the ten largest clones.

Donors of the sequenced samples were patients with active juvenile idiopathic arthritis. Cells were sorted right after thawing, and dead cells were excluded with Live/Dead Fixable Near-IR Stain. The data stem from a study of circulating and synovial CD4+ cells in juvenile arthritis (dated by TCRdb to the mid-2010s). Background for the entire study: Within each patient, the TCRbeta CDR3 repertoires of synovial CD4 T cells, bulk blood CD4 T cells and circulating HLA-DR+ CD4 T cells were compared. The goal of repertoire sequencing was to confirm that a circulating synovial-like CD4 T cell subset was enriched in synovial clonotypes.

From a lookup of the germline V gene (reference sequence), CDR1 and CDR2 are LNHNV and YYDKDF. The CDR3, cysteine through phenylalanine, is 16 amino acids long. Only the CDR3 part of the read is kept: 48 bases, read in frame from the first base. Germline trimming: 5 bases from V, 3 bases from J; junction bases outside gene matches: 7. Overall study results and their limits: Circulating pathogenic-like lymphocytes were found to cluster with synovial T cells, and a substantially higher fraction of CDR3 sequences was shared with synovium by circulating pathogenic-like lymphocytes than by bulk blood. Because overlap with synovium rose as sequencing depth increased, the measured fractions of shared clonotypes likely underestimated the overlap of the full repertoire. CPL and bulk blood CD4 samples differed in T cell genome counts by at least an order of magnitude, so sample-size effects were addressed. Synovial and circulating pathogenic-like lymphocyte repertoires were less diverse than bulk blood CD4 repertoires, with some CPL samples as oligoclonal as synovium. Traditional Vbeta family usage analysis did not detect the difference between circulating pathogenic-like lymphocytes and bulk blood T cells.

Recombination joined TRBV15 with TRBJ1-5, with 10 bases in between that match TRBD1. This receptor was identified in a human donor with juvenile idiopathic arthritis. The sample taken for sequencing was CD4+ T cells from blood. CDR3 loop: CATSGWDRGDNQPQHF. DNA sequence: TGTGCCACCAGCGGATGGGACAGGGGCGACAATCAGCCCCAGCATTTT.